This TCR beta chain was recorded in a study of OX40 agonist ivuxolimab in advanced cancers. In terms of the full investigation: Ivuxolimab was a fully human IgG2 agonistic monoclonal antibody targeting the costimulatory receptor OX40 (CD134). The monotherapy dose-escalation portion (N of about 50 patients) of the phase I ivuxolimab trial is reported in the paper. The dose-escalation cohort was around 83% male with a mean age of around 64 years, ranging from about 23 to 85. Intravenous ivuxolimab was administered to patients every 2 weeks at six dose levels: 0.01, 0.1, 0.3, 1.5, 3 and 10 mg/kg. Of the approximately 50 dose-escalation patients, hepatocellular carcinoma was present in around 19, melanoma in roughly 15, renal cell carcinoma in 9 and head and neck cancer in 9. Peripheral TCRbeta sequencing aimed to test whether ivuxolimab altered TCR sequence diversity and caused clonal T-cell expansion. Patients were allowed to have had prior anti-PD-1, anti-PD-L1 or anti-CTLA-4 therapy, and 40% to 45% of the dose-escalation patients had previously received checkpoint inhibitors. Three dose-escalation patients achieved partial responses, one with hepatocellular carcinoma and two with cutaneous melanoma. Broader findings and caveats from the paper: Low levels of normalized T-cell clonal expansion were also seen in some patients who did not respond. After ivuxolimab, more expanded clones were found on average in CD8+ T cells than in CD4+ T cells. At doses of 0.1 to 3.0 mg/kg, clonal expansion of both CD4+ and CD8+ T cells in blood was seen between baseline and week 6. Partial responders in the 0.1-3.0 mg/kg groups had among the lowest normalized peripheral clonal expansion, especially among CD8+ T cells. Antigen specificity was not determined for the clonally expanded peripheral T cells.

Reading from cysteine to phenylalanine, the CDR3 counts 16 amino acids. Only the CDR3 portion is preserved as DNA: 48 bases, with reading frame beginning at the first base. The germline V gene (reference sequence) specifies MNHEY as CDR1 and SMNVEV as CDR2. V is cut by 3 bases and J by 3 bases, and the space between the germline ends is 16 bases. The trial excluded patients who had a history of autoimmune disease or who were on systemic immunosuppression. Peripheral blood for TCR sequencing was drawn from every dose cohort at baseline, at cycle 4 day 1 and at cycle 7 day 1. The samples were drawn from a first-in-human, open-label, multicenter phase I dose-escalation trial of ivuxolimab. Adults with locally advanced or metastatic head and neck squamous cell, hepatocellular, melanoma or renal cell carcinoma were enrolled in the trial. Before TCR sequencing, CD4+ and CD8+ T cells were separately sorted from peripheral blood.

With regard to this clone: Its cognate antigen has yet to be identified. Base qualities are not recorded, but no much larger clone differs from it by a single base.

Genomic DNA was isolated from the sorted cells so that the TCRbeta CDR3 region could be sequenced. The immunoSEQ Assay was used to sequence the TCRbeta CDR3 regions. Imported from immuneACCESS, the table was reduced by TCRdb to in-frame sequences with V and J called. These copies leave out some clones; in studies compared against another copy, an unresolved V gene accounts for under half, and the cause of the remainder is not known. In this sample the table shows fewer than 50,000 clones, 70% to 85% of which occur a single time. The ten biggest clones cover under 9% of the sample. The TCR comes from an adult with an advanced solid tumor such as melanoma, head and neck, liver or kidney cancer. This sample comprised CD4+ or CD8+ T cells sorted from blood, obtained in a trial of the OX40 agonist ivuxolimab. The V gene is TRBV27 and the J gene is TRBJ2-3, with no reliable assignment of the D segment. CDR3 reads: CASSFRDLVRTDTQYF. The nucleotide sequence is TGTGCCAGCAGTTTTAGGGATCTAGTCCGTACAGATACGCAGTATTTT.